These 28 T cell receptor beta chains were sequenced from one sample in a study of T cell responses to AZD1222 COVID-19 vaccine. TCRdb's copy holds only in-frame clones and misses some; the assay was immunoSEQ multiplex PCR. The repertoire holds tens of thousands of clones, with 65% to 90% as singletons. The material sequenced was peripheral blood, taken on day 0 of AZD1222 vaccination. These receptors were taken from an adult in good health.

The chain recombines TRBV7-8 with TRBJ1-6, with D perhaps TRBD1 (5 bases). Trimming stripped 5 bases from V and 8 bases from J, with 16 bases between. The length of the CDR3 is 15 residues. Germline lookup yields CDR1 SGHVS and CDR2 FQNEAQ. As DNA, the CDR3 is TGTGCCAGCAGCCGGACGGGACTCTTAGATTCACCCCTCCACTTT. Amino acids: CASSRTGLLDSPLHF.

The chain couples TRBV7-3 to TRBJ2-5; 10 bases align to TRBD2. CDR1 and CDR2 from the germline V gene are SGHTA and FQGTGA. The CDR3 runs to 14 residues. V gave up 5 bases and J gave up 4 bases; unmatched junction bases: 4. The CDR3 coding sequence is TGTGCCAGCAGCATAAGCGGGGGGGCAGAGACCCAGTACTTC. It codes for CASSISGGAETQYF.

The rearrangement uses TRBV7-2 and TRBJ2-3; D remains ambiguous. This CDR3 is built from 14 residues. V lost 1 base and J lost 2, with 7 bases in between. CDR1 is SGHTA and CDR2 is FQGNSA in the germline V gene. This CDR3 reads CASSLGSDTDTQYF. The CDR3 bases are TGTGCCAGCAGCTTAGGATCCGACACAGATACGCAGTATTTT.

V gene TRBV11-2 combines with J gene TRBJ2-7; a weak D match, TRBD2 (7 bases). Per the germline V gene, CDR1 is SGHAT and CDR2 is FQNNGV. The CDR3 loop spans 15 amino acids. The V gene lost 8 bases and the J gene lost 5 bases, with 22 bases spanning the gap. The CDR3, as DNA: TGTGCCAGCTCCGAGGGGGGGCCCGGTGGAGACGAGCAGTACTTC. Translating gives CASSEGGPGGDEQYF.

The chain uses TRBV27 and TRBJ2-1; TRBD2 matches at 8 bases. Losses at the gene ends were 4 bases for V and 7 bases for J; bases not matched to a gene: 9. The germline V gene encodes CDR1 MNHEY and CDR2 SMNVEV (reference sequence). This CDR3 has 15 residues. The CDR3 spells CASSSDGGAQNEQFF. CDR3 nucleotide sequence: TGTGCCAGCAGTTCGGACGGGGGGGCCCAGAATGAGCAGTTCTTC.

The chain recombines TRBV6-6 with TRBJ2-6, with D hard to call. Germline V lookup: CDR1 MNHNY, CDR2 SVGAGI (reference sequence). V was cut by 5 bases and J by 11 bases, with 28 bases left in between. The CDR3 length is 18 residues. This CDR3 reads CASSRIRSMPKSGHVLTF. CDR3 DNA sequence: TGTGCCAGCAGTCGGATCCGCTCTATGCCAAAGTCGGGCCACGTCCTGACTTTC.

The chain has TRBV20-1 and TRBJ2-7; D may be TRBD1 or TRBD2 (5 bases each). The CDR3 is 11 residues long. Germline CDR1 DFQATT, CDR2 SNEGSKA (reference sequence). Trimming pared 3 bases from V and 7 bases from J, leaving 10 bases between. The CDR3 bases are TGCAGTGCTAGTAGTGGGGGAGAGCAGTACTTC. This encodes CSASSGGEQYF.

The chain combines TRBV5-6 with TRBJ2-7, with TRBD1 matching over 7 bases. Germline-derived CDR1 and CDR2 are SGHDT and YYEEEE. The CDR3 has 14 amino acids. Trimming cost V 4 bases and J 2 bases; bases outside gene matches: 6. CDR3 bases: TGTGCCAGCAGCGGGCCCCAGGGGGCCTACGAGCAGTACTTC. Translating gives CASSGPQGAYEQYF.

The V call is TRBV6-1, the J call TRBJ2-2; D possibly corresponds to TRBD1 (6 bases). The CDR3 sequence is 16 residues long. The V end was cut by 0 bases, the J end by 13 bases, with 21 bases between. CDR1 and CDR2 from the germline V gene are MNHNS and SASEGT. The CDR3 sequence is CASSEAWAGTRPRLFF. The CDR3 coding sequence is TGTGCCAGCAGTGAAGCGTGGGCAGGGACAAGACCGAGGCTGTTTTTT.

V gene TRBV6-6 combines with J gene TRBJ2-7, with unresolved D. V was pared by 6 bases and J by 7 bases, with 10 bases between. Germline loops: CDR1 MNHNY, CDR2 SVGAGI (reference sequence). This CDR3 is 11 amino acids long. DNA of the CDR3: TGTGCCAGCAGCATCGTAGGGGAGCAGTACTTC. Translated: CASSIVGEQYF.

CDR3 bases: TGTGCCAGCACCTACCTGGGTCGGGGGCGCCGGGAAAAACTGTTTTTT. Translating gives CASTYLGRGRREKLFF. The chain couples TRBV3-1 (or the pseudogene TRBV3-2) to TRBJ1-4, with TRBD1 as a possible D gene (6 bases). Germline V gene lookup returns CDR1 LGHDT and CDR2 YNNKEL (reference sequence). V was clipped by 7 bases and J by 8 bases, with 23 bases between them. CDR3 length equals 16 residues.

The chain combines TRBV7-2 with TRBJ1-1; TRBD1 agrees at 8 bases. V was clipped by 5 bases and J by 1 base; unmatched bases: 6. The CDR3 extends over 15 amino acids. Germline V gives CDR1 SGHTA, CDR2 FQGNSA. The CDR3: CASSTRQGRNTEAFF. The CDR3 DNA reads TGTGCCAGCAGCACCAGACAGGGGAGGAACACTGAAGCTTTCTTT.

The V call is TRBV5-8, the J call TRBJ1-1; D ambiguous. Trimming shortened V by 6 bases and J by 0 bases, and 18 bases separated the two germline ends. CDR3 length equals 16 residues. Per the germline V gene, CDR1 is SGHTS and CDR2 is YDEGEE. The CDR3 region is CASNSRAIFMNTEAFF. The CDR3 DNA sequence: TGTGCCAGCAACTCCCGGGCAATCTTCATGAACACTGAAGCTTTCTTT.

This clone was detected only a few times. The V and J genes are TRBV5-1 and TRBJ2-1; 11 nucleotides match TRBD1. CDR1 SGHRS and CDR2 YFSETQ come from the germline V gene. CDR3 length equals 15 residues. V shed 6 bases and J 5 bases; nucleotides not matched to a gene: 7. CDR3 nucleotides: TGCGCCAGCACCCTAGGGGGACAGGGGGACAATGAGCAGTTCTTC. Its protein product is CASTLGGQGDNEQFF.

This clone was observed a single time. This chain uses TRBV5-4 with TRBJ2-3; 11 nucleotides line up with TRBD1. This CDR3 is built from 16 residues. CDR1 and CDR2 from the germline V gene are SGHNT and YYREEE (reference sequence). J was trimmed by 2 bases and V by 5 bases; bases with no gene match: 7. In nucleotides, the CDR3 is TGTGCCAGCAGTTCCGGGACAGGGGGATTCACAGATACGCAGTATTTT. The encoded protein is CASSSGTGGFTDTQYF.

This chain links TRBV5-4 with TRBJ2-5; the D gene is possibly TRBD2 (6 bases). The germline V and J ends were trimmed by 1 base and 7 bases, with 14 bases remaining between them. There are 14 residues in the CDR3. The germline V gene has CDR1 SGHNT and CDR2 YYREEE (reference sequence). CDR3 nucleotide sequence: TGTGCCAGCAGCTTGCTGACAGAGGAGGGGACCCAGTACTTC. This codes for CASSLLTEEGTQYF.

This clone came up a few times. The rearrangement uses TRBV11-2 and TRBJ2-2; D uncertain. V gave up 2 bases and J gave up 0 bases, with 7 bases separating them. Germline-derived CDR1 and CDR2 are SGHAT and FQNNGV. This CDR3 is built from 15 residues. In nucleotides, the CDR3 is TGTGCCAGCAGCTTAATACGGTCGAACACCGGGGAGCTGTTTTTT. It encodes CASSLIRSNTGELFF.

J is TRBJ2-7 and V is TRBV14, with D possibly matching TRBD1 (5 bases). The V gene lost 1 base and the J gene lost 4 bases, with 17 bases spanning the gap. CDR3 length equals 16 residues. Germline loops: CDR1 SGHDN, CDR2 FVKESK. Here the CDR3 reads CASSQGSGRGWYEQYF. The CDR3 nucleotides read TGTGCCAGCAGCCAAGGCAGTGGAAGGGGCTGGTACGAGCAGTACTTC.

In DNA, the CDR3 is TGTGCCAGCAGCCCCTCCGGGGAGCTGTTTTTT. As protein: CASSPSGELFF. The chain recombines TRBV6-5 with TRBJ2-2; D is uncertain. Trimming left V 6 bases short and J 6 bases short, with 5 bases between. Germline assignment: CDR1 MNHEY and CDR2 SVGAGI. The CDR3 totals 11 residues.

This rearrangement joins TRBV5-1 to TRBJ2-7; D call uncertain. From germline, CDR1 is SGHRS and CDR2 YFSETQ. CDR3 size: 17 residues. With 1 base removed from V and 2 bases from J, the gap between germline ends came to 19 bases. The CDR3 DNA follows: TGCGCCAGCAGCTTGTTTTTTGGGCACGGAGACACCTACGAGCAGTACTTC. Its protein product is CASSLFFGHGDTYEQYF. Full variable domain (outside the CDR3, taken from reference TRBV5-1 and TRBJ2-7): KAGVTQTPRYLIKTRGQQVTLSCSPISGHRSVSWYQQTPGQGLQFLFEYFSETQRNKGNFPGRFSGRQFSNSRSEMNVSTLELGDSALYLCASSLFFGHGDTYEQYFGPGTRLTVT.

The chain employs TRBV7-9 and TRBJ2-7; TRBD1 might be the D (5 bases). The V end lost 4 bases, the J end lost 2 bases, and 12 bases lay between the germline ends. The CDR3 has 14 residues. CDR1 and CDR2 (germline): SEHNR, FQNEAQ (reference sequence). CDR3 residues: CASSSDTGAYEQYF. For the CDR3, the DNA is TGTGCCAGCAGCTCGGACACAGGCGCCTACGAGCAGTACTTC.

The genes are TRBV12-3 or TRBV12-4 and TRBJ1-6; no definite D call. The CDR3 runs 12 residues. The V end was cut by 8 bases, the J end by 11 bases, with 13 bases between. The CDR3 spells CASQFLGTPLHF. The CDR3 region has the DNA TGTGCCAGCCAATTCTTGGGGACACCCCTCCACTTT.

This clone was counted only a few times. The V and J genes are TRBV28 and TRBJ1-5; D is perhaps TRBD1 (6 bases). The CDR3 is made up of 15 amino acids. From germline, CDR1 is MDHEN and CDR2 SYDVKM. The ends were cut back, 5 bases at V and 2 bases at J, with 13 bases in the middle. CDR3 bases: TGTGCCAGCAGTGTCACAGGGCTCGGCAATCAGCCCCAGCATTTT. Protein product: CASSVTGLGNQPQHF.

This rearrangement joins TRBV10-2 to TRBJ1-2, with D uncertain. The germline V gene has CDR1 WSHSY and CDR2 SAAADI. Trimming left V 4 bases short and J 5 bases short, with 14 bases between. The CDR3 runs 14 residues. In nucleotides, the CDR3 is TGCGCCAGCAGTGGGTTTTCAGAAACTTATGGCTACACCTTC. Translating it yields CASSGFSETYGYTF.

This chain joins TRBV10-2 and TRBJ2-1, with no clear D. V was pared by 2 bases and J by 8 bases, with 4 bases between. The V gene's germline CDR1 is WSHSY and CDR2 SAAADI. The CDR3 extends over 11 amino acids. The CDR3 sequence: CASSEGYEQFF. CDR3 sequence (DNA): TGCGCCAGCAGTGAGGGTTATGAGCAGTTCTTC.

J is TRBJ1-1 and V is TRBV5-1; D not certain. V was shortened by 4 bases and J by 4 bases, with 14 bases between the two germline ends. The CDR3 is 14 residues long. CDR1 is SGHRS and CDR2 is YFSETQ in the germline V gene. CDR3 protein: CASSQPGWGTEAFF. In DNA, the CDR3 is TGCGCCAGCAGCCAACCTGGGTGGGGCACTGAAGCTTTCTTT.

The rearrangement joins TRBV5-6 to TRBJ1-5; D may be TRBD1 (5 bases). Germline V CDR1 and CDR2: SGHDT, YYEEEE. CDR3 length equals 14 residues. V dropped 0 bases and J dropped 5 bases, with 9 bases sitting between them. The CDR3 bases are TGTGCCAGCAGCTTGGGACAGTACTATCAGCCCCAGCATTTT. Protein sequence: CASSLGQYYQPQHF. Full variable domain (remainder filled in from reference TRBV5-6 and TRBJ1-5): DAGVTQSPTHLIKTRGQQVTLRCSPKSGHDTVSWYQQALGQGPQFIFQYYEEEERQRGNFPDRFSGHQFPNYSSELNVNALLLGDSALYLCASSLGQYYQPQHFGDGTRLSIL.

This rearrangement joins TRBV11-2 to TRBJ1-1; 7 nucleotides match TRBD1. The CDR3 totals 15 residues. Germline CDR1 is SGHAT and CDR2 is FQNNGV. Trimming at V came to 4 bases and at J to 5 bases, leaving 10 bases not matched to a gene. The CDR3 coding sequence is TGTGCCAGCAGCTCCAGCAACGTCAGGGGGACTGAAGCTTTCTTT. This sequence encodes CASSSSNVRGTEAFF. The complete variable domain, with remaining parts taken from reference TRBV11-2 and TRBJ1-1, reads EAGVAQSPRYKIIEKRQSVAFWCNPISGHATLYWYQQILGQGPKLLIQFQNNGVVDDSQLPKDRFSAERLKGVDSTLKIQPAKLEDSAVYLCASSSSNVRGTEAFFGQGTRLTVV.